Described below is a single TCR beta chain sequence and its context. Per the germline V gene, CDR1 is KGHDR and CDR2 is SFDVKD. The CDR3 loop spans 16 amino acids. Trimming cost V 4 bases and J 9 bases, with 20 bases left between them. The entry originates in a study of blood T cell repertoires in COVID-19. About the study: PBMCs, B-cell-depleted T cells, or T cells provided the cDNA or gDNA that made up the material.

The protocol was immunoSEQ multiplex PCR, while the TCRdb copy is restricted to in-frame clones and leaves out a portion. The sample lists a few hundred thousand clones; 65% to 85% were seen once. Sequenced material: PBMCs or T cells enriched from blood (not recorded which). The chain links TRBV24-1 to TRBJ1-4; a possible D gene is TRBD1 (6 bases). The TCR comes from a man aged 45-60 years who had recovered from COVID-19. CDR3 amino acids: CATSDSDTRDMQKLFF. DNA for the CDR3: TGTGCCACCAGTGACTCTGATACCCGGGACATGCAAAAACTGTTTTTT.